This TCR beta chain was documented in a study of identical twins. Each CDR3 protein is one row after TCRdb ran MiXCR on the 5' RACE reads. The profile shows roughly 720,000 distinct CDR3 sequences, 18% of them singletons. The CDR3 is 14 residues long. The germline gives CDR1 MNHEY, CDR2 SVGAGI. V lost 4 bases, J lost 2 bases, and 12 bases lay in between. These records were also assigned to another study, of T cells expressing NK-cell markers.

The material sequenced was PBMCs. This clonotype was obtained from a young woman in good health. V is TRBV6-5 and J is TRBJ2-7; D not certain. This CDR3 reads CASSSKTPPYEQYF. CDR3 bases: TGTGCCAGCAGTTCTAAAACACCACCCTACGAGCAGTACTTC.